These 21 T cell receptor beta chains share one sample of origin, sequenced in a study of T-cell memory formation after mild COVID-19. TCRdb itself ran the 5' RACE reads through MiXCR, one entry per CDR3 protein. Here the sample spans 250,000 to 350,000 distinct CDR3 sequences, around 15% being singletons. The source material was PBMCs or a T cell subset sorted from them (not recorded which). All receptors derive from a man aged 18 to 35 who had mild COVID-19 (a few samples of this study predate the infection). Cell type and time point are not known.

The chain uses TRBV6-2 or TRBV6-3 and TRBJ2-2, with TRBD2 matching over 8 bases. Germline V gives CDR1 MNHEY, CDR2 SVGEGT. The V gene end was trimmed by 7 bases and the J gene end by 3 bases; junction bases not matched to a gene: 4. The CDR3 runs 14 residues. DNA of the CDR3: TGTGCCAGCAACGGGGGGGCGGACACCGGGGAGCTGTTTTTT. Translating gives CASNGGADTGELFF.

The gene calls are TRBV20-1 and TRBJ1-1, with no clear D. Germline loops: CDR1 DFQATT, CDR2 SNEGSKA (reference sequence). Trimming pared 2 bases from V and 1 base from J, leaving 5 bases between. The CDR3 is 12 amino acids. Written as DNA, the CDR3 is TGCAGTGCTAGACCACAGAACACTGAAGCTTTCTTT. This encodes CSARPQNTEAFF.

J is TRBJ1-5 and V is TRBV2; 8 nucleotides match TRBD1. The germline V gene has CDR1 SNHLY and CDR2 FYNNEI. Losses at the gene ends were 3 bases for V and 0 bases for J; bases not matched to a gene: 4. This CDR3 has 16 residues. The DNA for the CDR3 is TGTGCCAGCAGTGAGGGACAGGCGTCTAGCAATCAGCCCCAGCATTTT. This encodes CASSEGQASSNQPQHF. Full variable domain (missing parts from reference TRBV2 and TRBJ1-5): EPEVTQTPSHQVTQMGQEVILRCVPISNHLYFYWYRQILGQKVEFLVSFYNNEISEKSEIFDDQFSVERPDGSNFTLKIRSTKLEDSAMYFCASSEGQASSNQPQHFGDGTRLSIL.

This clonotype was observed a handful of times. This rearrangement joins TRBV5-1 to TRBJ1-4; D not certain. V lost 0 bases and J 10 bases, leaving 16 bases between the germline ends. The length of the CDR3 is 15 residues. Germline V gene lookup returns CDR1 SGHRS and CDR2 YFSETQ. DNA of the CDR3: TGCGCCAGCAGCTTGGCCAATAACGTCAGCCCAAAACTGTTTTTT. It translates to CASSLANNVSPKLFF.

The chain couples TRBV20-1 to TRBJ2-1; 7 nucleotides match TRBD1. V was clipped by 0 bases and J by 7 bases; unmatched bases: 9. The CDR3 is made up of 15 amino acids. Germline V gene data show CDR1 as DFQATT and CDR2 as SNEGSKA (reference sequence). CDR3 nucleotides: TGCAGTGCTAGAGATGTGCGAGGGGGCAAGAATGAGCAGTTCTTC. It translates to CSARDVRGGKNEQFF.

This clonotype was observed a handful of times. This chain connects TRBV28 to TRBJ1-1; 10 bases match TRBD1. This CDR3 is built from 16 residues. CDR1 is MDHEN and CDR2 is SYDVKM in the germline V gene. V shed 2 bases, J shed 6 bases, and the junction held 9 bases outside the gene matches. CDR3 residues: CASSLPSGQGSAEAFF. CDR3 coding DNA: TGTGCCAGCAGTTTACCCTCGGGACAGGGGTCTGCTGAAGCTTTCTTT.

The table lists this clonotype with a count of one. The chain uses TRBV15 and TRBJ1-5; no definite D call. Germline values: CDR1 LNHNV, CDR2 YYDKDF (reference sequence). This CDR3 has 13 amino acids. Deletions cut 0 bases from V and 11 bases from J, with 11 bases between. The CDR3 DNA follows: TGTGCCACCAGCAGAGATCCGGAGACGGCCCAGCATTTT. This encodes CATSRDPETAQHF.

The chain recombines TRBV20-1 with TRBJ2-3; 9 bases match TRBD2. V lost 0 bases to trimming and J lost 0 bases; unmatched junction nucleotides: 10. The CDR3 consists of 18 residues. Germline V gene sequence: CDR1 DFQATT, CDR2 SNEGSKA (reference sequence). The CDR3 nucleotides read TGCAGTGCTAGAGATCTTTTGGGGACTAGCCGGAGCACAGATACGCAGTATTTT. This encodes CSARDLLGTSRSTDTQYF.

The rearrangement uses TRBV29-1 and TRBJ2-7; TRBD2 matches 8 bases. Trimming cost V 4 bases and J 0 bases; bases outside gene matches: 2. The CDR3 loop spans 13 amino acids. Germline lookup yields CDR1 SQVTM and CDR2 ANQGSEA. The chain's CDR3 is CSVVRGGSYEQYF. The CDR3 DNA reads TGCAGCGTTGTCCGGGGGGGCTCCTACGAGCAGTACTTC.

The CDR3 loop reads CASSQQGAASPLHF. The DNA of the CDR3 is TGTGCCAGCAGCCAACAGGGGGCTGCTTCACCCCTCCACTTT. The V gene is TRBV7-3, the J gene TRBJ1-6; TRBD1 agrees at 9 bases. Trimming removed 5 bases from V and 9 bases from J; junction bases left unmatched: 5. Germline CDR1 and CDR2: SGHTA and FQGTGA. The CDR3 sequence is 14 residues long.

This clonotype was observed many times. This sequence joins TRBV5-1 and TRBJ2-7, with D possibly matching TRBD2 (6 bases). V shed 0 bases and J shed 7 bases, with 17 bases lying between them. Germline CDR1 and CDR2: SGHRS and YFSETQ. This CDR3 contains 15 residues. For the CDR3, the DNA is TGCGCCAGCAGCTTGGAGCTGGGACTGCTACGAGAGCAGTACTTC. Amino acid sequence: CASSLELGLLREQYF.

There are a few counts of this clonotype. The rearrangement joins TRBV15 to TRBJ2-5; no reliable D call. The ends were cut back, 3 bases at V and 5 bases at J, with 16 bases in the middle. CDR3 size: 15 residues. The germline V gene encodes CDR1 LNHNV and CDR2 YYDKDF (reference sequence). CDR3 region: CATSRMIRDGETQYF. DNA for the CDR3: TGTGCCACCAGCAGGATGATCCGTGATGGGGAGACCCAGTACTTC. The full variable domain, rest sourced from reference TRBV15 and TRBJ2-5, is DAMVIQNPRYQVTQFGKPVTLSCSQTLNHNVMYWYQQKSSQAPKLLFHYYDKDFNNEADTPDNFQSRRPNTSFCFLDIRSPGLGDTAMYLCATSRMIRDGETQYFGPGTRLLVL.

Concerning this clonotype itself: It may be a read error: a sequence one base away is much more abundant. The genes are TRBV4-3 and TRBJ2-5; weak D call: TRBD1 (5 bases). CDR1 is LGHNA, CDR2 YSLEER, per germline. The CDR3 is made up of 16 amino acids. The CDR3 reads CARSPGNGRTYETQYF. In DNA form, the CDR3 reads TGCGCCAGAAGCCCAGGGAATGGGCGAACGTATGAGACCCAGTACTTC.

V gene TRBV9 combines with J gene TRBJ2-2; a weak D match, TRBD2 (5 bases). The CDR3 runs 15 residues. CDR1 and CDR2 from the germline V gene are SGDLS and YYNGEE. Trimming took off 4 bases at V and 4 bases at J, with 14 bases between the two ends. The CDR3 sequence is CASSPTVGSTGELFF. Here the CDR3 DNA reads TGTGCCAGCAGCCCAACGGTGGGGAGCACCGGGGAGCTGTTTTTT.

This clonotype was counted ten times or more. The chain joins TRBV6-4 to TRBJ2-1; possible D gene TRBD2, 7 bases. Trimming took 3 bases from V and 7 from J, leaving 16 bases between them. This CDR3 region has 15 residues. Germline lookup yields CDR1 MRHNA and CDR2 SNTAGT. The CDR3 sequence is CASSDLGGAGNEQFF. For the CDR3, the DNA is TGTGCCAGCAGTGATCTGGGGGGGGCCGGTAATGAGCAGTTCTTC.

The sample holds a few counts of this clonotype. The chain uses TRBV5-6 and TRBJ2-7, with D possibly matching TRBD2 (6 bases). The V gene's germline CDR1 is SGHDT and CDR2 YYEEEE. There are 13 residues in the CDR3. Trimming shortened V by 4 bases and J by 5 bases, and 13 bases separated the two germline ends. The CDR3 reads CASSQRTGDEQYV. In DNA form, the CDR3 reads TGTGCCAGCAGCCAACGTACGGGAGACGAGCAGTACGTC.

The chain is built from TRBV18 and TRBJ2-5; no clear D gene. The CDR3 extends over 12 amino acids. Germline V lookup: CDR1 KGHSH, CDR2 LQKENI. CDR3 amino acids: CGRRHKQETQYF. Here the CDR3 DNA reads TGTGGCCGGCGACACAAACAAGAGACCCAGTACTTC.

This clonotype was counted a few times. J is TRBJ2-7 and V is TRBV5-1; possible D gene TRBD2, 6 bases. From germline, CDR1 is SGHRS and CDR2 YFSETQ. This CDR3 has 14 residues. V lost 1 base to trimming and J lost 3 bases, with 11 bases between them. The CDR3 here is CASSLMGGIYEQYF. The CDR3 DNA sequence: TGCGCCAGCAGCTTGATGGGCGGGATCTACGAGCAGTACTTC.

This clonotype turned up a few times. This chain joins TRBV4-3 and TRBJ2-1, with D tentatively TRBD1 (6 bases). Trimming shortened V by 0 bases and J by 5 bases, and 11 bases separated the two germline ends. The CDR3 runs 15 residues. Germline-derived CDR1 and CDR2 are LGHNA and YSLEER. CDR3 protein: CASSQDLGGDNEQFF. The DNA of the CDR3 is TGCGCCAGCAGCCAAGATTTAGGGGGTGACAATGAGCAGTTCTTC.

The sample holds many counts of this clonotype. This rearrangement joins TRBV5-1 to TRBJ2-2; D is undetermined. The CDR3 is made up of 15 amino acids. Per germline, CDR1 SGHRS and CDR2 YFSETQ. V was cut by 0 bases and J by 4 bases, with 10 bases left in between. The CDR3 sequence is CASSLGRYVTGELFF. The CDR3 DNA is TGCGCCAGCAGCTTGGGCAGATACGTCACCGGGGAGCTGTTTTTT.

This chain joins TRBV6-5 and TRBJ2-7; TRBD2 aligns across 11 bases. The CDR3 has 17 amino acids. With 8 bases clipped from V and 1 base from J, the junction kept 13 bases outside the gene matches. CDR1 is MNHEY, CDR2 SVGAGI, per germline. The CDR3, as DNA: TGTGCCAGCGTTCAGCTCCTACTAGCGGGAGATTCCTACGAGCAGTACTTC. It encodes CASVQLLLAGDSYEQYF.